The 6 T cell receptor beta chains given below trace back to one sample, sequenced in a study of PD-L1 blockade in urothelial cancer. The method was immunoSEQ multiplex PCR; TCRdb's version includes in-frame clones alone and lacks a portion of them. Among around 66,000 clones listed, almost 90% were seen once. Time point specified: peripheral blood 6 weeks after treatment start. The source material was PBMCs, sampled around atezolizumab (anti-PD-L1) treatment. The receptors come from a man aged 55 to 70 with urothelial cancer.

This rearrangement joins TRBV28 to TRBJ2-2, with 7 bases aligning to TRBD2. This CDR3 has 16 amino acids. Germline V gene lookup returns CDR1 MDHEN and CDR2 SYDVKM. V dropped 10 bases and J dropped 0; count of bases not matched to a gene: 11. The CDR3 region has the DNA TGTGCCACTGTGGCGGGAGTCCCTACGAACACCGGGGAGCTGTTTTTT. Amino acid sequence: CATVAGVPTNTGELFF.

CDR3 DNA sequence: TGTGCCAGCAGTTCCTCGGGGACAGGGAACTACAATGAGCAGTTCTTC. Residues: CASSSSGTGNYNEQFF. The genes are TRBV28 and TRBJ2-1; 9 bases agree with TRBD1. The germline V gene has CDR1 MDHEN and CDR2 SYDVKM. CDR3 length equals 16 residues. Germline trimming cut 4 bases from V and 3 bases from J; bases unmatched to any gene: 7.

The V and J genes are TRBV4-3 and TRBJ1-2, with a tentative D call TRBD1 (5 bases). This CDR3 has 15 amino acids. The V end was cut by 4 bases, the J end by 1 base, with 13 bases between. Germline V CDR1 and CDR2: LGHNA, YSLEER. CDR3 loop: CASSPTPGGNYGYTF. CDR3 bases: TGCGCCAGCAGCCCCACCCCGGGGGGTAACTATGGCTACACCTTC.

The CDR3 DNA reads TGTGCCAGCAGCCCGCTAGCGGGGGGCCGGGGTTATGAGCAGTTCTTC. This sequence encodes CASSPLAGGRGYEQFF. This sequence joins TRBV7-3 and TRBJ2-1; the match to TRBD2 covers 11 bases. The CDR3 sequence is 16 residues long. The germline V gene has CDR1 SGHTA and CDR2 FQGTGA. V trimming: 5 bases; J trimming: 8 bases; junction bases outside the gene matches: 11. Combining the CDR3 with reference TRBV7-3 and TRBJ2-1 gives the whole variable domain GAGVSQTPSNKVTEKGKYVELRCDPISGHTALYWYRQSLGQGPEFLIYFQGTGAADDSGLPNDRFFAVRPEGSVSTLKIQRTERGDSAVYLCASSPLAGGRGYEQFFGPGTRLTVL.

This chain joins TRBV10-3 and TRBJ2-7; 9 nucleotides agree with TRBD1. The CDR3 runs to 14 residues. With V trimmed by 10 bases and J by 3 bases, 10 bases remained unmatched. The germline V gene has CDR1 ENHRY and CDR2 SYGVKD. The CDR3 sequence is CASRPGQGRYEQYF. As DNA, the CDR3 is TGTGCCAGCAGGCCGGGACAGGGTCGCTACGAGCAGTACTTC.

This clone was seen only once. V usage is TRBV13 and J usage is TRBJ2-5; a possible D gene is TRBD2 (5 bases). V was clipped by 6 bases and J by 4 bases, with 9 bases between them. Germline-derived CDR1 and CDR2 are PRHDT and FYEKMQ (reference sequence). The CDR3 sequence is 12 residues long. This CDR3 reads CASSGGGETQYF. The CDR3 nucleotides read TGTGCCAGCAGTGGAGGCGGAGAGACCCAGTACTTC.